Below, one T cell receptor (beta chain) is given with its context. This entry belongs to a study of blood T cell repertoires in COVID-19. Sequencing used immunoSEQ multiplex PCR; TCRdb keeps in-frame clones, though not all of them. This repertoire shows under 200,000 clones, around 86% found once; its top ten account for 5% to 7%. Germline V gene lookup returns CDR1 MGHRA and CDR2 YSYEKL. This CDR3 region has 15 residues. V was cut by 0 bases and J by 7 bases, with 16 bases left in between. The gene calls are TRBV4-1 and TRBJ2-7; D may be TRBD1 (5 bases). This TCR was recovered from a man aged 40-49 years with acute COVID-19. Material for sequencing was PBMCs or T cells enriched from blood (not recorded which). CDR3 protein: CASSQEGVALGEQYF. The CDR3 DNA reads as TGCGCCAGCAGCCAAGAAGGGGTAGCTCTAGGGGAGCAGTACTTC.